This T cell receptor (beta chain) was captured in a study of human T cells and chemical hapten exposure. TCRdb re-called the RACE reads with MiXCR, one entry per CDR3 protein. The sample has about 89,000 distinct CDR3 sequences, around 10% seen once; the top ten hold 2.2%. Noted time point: patch test 2, 6 weeks after DPC sensitization. The treatment was: therapeutic diphenylcyclopropenone sensitization with weekly scalp DPC. Unseparated into fractions, whole blood served as the source from which total RNA was extracted. This clonotype came up many times. This specimen consisted of whole blood, obtained in connection with sensitization to the hapten diphenylcyclopropenone (DPC). This sequence was found in a man aged 35-49 years with alopecia areata. Some clones in this sample may be carry-over from other donors' samples.

The CDR3 bases are TGTGCCAGCAGCTCCCGCAACTCTTTGTGGAACACTGAAGCTTTCTTT. Its protein product is CASSSRNSLWNTEAFF. The rearrangement uses TRBV7-6 and TRBJ1-1, with D hard to call. Germline lookup yields CDR1 SGHVS and CDR2 FNYEAQ. CDR3 size: 16 residues. Trimming pared 4 bases from V and 1 base from J, leaving 16 bases between.